This record covers a single TCR beta chain. In the authors' workflow: Estimation of nucleated cell counts relied on the amplification of reference gene primers. Libraries were prepared by immunoSEQ multiplex PCR; TCRdb keeps only in-frame clonotypes and omits some of them. The DNA gave D and trimming, while V, J and clone size come from that table. This sample carries under 50,000 clones, about 88% of them seen once, and the ten largest clones take about 10%. Germline assignment: CDR1 SGHTA and CDR2 FQGTGA. The CDR3 loop spans 17 amino acids. V lost 0 bases and J lost 6; bases outside the gene matches: 10. The data originate from a study of blood T cell repertoires in COVID-19. Study background: The study drew acute and convalescent COVID-19 samples from the United States, Italy and Spain. PBMCs, B-cell-depleted T cells, or T cells provided the cDNA or gDNA that made up the material.

The chain links TRBV7-3 to TRBJ2-2; TRBD2 matches at 7 bases. The specimen sequenced was peripheral blood. This clonotype was obtained from a man between 45 and 60 years old with active COVID-19. The CDR3 region is CASSLTSAGAGAGELFF. The CDR3 DNA is TGTGCCAGCAGCTTAACTTCTGCGGGAGCCGGGGCCGGGGAGCTGTTTTTT. Full variable domain (missing parts from reference TRBV7-3 and TRBJ2-2): GAGVSQTPSNKVTEKGKYVELRCDPISGHTALYWYRQSLGQGPEFLIYFQGTGAADDSGLPNDRFFAVRPEGSVSTLKIQRTERGDSAVYLCASSLTSAGAGAGELFFGEGSRLTVL.